These 7 T cell receptor beta chains were sequenced from one sample in a study of yellow fever vaccine responses in identical twins. In TCRdb, the RT-PCR reads were re-called with MiXCR into one record per CDR3 protein. The repertoire holds over 15,000 distinct CDR3 sequences, with 55% to 65% as singletons. Source: T cells from blood (PBMCs), unsorted or a sorted subset (not recorded which), taken before or after yellow fever vaccination (not recorded which). These receptors originate from a woman younger than 35 who received the yellow fever vaccine.

The CDR3 coding sequence is TGTGCCAGCAGCGTAGCTCTGGGACAACTAGCACAAGATACGCAGTATTTT. This sequence encodes CASSVALGQLAQDTQYF. The V and J genes are TRBV9 and TRBJ2-3; the D call may be TRBD1 or TRBD2 (6 bases each). From germline, CDR1 is SGDLS and CDR2 YYNGEE. V was clipped by 0 bases and J by 5 bases, with 19 bases between them. The CDR3 length is 17 residues.

Judged by abundance, this clonotype is medium-sized. This chain links TRBV29-1 with TRBJ1-5; D is possibly TRBD1 (5 bases). Germline loops: CDR1 SQVTM, CDR2 ANQGSEA. This CDR3 region has 13 residues. V lost 0 bases to trimming and J lost 7 bases, with 10 bases between them. In DNA form, the CDR3 reads TGCAGCGTTGAAGAAGACAGATACCAGCCCCAGCATTTT. Amino acids: CSVEEDRYQPQHF. Filled out from reference TRBV29-1 and TRBJ1-5, the complete variable domain reads SAVISQKPSRDICQRGTSLTIQCQVDSQVTMMFWYRQQPGQSLTLIATANQGSEATYESGFVIDKFPISRPNLTFSTLTVSNMSPEDSSIYLCSVEEDRYQPQHFGDGTRLSIL.

The chain recombines TRBV6-5 with TRBJ2-3; D is possibly TRBD2 (7 bases). The CDR3 has 15 residues. Germline V gene data show CDR1 as MNHEY and CDR2 as SVGAGI. The V end lost 2 bases, the J end lost 2 bases, and 11 bases lay between the germline ends. Written as DNA, the CDR3 is TGTGCCAGCAGTTACGGGGGGGCGACCACAGATACGCAGTATTTT. This encodes CASSYGGATTDTQYF.

The rearrangement uses TRBV11-2 and TRBJ1-2; a weak D match, TRBD1 (5 bases). V shed 4 bases and J shed 2 bases, with 8 bases lying between them. Germline CDR1 and CDR2: SGHAT and FQNNGV. The CDR3 covers 13 residues. The CDR3 DNA reads as TGTGCCAGCAGCTCCAGGGCCAACTATGGCTACACCTTC. Protein product: CASSSRANYGYTF.

The chain has TRBV3-1 and TRBJ2-5; D is uncertain. The germline gives CDR1 LGHDT, CDR2 YNNKEL (reference sequence). V was clipped by 8 bases and J by 5 bases, with 12 bases between them. The CDR3 extends over 12 amino acids. DNA of the CDR3: TGTGCCAGCGGCATCTGCCAGGAGACCCAGTACTTC. Protein: CASGICQETQYF.

The chain employs TRBV27 and TRBJ2-3; 7 positions agree with TRBD1. CDR1 and CDR2 (germline): MNHEY, SMNVEV (reference sequence). The CDR3 sequence is 13 residues long. V shed 6 bases, J shed 6 bases, and the junction held 6 bases outside the gene matches. The CDR3, as DNA: TGTGCCAGCAGGAACAGGGGTGGGGATACGCAGTATTTT. Translated: CASRNRGGDTQYF.

The chain joins TRBV18 to TRBJ1-2, with a weak D call TRBD1 (6 bases). The CDR3 covers 16 residues. V dropped 3 bases and J dropped 2 bases, with 16 bases sitting between them. From germline, CDR1 is KGHSH and CDR2 LQKENI. Here the CDR3 DNA reads TGTGCCAGCTCACCGGGCGCGGGGGCGCAGAACTATGGCTACACCTTC. This encodes CASSPGAGAQNYGYTF.